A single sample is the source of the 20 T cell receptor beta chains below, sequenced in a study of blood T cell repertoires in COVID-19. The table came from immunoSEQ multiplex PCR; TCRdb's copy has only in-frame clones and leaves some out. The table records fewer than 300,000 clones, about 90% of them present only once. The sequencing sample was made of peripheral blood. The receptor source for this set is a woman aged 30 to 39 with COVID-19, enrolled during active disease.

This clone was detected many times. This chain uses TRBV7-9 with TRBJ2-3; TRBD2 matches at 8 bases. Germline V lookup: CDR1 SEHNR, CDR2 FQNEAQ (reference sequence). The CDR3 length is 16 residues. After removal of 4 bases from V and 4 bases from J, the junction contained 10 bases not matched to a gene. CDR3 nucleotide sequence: TGTGCCAGCAGCTCCCAAGGGACTAGTTGGGCAGATACGCAGTATTTT. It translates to CASSSQGTSWADTQYF.

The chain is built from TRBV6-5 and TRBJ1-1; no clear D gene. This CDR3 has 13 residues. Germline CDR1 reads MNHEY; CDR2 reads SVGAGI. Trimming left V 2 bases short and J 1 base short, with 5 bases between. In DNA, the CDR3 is TGTGCCAGCAGTTACGGAGGGAACACTGAAGCTTTCTTT. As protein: CASSYGGNTEAFF.

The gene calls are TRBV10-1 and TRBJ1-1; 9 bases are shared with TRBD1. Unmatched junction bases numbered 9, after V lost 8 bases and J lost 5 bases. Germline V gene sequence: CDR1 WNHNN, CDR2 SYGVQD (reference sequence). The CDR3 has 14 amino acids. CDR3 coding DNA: TGCGCCAGCCCCCGGACAGGGGAGAGAACTGAAGCTTTCTTT. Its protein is CASPRTGERTEAFF.

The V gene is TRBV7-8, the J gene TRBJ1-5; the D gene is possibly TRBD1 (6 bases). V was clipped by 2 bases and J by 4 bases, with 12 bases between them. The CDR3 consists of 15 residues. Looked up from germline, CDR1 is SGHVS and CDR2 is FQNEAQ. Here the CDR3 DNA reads TGTGCCAGCAGCTTAAGACAGGAGAGAAATCAGCCCCAGCATTTT. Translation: CASSLRQERNQPQHF.

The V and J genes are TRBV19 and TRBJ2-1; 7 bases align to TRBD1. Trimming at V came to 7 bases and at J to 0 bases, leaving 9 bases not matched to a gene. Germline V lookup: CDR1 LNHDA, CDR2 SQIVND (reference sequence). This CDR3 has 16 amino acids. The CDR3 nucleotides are TGTGCCAGTAAAGTTGGGACAGCCAGCTCCTACAATGAGCAGTTCTTC. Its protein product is CASKVGTASSYNEQFF.

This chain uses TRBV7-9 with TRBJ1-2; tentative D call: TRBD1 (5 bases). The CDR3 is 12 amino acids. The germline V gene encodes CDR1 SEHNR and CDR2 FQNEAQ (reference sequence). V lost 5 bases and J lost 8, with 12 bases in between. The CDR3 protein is CASSPEGVGYTF. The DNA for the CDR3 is TGTGCCAGCAGCCCAGAAGGGGTAGGCTACACCTTC.

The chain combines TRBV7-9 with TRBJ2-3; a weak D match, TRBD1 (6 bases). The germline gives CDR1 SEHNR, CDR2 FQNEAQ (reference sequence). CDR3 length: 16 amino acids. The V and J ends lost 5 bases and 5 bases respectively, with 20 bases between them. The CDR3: CASSARDTRGKDTQYF. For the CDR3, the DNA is TGTGCCAGCAGCGCCCGGGACACCAGAGGGAAAGATACGCAGTATTTT.

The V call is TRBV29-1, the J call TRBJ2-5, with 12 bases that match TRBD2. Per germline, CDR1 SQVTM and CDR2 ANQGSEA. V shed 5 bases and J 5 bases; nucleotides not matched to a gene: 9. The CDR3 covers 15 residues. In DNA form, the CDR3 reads TGCAGCGTTAACGGTGCTAGCGGGGGGGCTGAGACCCAGTACTTC. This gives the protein CSVNGASGGAETQYF.

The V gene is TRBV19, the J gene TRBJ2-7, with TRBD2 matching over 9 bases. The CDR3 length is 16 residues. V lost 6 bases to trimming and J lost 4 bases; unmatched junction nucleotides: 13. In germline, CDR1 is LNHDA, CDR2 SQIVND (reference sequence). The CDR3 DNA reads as TGTGCCAGTAGGGATAAGCGGTCTAGCGGGGAGTACGAGCAGTACTTC. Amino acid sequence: CASRDKRSSGEYEQYF. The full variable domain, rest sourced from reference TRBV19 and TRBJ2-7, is DGGITQSPKYLFRKEGQNVTLSCEQNLNHDAMYWYRQDPGQGLRLIYYSQIVNDFQKGDIAEGYSVSREKKESFPLTVTSAQKNPTAFYLCASRDKRSSGEYEQYFGPGTRLTVT.

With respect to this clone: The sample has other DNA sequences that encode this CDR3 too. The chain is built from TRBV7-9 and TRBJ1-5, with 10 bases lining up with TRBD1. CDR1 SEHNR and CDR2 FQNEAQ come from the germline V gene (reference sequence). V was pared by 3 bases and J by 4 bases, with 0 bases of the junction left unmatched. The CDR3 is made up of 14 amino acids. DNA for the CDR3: TGTGCCAGCAGCTTGGGACAGGGGAATCAGCCCCAGCATTTT. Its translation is CASSLGQGNQPQHF.

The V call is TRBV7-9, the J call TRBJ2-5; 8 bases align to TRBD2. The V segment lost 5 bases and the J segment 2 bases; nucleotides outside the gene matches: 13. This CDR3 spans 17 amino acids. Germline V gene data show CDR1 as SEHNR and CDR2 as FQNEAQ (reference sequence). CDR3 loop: CASSERSWRGVQETQYF. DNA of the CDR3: TGTGCCAGCAGCGAAAGGTCGTGGCGGGGGGTACAAGAGACCCAGTACTTC.

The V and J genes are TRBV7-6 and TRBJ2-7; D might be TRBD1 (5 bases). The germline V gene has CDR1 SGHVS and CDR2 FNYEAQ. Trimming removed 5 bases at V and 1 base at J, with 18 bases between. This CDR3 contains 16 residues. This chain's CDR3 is CASSGTVAGQSYEQYF. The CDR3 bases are TGTGCCAGCAGCGGAACGGTCGCAGGGCAATCCTACGAGCAGTACTTC.

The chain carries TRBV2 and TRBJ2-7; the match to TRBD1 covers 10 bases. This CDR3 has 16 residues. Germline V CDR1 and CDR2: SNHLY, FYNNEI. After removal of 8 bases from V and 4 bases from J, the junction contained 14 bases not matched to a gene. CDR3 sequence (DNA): TGTGCCAGCCATTGGCCGCCGGGACAGGGGATGTACGAGCAGTACTTC. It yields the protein CASHWPPGQGMYEQYF. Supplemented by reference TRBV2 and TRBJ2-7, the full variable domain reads EPEVTQTPSHQVTQMGQEVILRCVPISNHLYFYWYRQILGQKVEFLVSFYNNEISEKSEIFDDQFSVERPDGSNFTLKIRSTKLEDSAMYFCASHWPPGQGMYEQYFGPGTRLTVT.

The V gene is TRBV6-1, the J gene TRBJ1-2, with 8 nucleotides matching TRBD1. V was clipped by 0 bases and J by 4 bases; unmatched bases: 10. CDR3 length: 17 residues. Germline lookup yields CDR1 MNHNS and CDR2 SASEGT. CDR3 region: CASSEALPGQGLYGYTF. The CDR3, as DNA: TGTGCCAGCAGTGAAGCCCTCCCCGGACAGGGACTCTATGGCTACACCTTC.

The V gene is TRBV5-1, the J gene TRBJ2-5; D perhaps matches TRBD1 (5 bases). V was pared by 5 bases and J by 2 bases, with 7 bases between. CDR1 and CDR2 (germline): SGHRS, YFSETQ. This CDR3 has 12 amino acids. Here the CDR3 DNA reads TGCGCCAGCAGGGACAATCAAGAGACCCAGTACTTC. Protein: CASRDNQETQYF.

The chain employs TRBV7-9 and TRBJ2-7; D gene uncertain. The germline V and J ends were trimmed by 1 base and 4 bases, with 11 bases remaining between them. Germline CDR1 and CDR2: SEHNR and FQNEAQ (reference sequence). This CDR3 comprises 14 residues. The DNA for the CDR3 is TGTGCCAGCAGCTTAGACCCGGTGTGGTACGAGCAGTACTTC. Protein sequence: CASSLDPVWYEQYF.

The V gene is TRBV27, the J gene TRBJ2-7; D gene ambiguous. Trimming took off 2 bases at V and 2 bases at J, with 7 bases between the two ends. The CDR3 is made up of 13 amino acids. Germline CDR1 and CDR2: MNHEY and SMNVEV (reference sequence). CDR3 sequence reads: CASSLGHTYEQYF. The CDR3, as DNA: TGTGCCAGCAGTTTAGGGCATACCTACGAGCAGTACTTC.

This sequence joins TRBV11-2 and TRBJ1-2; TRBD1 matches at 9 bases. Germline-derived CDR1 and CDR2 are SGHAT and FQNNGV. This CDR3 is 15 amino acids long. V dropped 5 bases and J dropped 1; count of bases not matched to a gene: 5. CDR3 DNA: TGTGCCAGCAGCCCCGGGACAGGGATTAACTATGGCTACACCTTC. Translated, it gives CASSPGTGINYGYTF.

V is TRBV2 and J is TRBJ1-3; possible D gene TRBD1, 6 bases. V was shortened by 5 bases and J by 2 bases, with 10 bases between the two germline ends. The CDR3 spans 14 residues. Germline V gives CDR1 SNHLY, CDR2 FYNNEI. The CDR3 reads CASSQGLAGNTIYF. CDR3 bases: TGTGCCAGCAGTCAGGGGTTAGCTGGAAACACCATATATTTT.

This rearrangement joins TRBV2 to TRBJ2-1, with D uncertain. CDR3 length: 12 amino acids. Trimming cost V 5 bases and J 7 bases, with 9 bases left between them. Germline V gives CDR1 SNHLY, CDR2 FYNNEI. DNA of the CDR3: TGTGCCAGCAGTCAAAACGGGAATGAGCAGTTCTTC. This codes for CASSQNGNEQFF.